This record covers a single T cell receptor (beta chain). Its antigen is not identified. This record belongs to a study of radiotherapy plus CTLA-4 blockade in lung cancer. About the study: An objective response was seen in 15% to 20% of patients, and disease control in around 33%.

This CDR3 contains 14 residues. Germline values: CDR1 LNHDA, CDR2 SQIVND (reference sequence). Between the trimmed V and J ends, which lost 4 bases and 5 bases, there was a span of 11 bases. The study's findings and limits: Expansion of tumor-derived TCR clones was observed in blood after radiotherapy plus ipilimumab.

Libraries were prepared by immunoSEQ multiplex PCR; TCRdb keeps only in-frame clonotypes and omits some of them. The sample lists some 66,000 clones, around 81% seen once, with less than 5% in the top ten. This TCR derives from a human donor with non-small cell lung cancer who had a partial response to radiotherapy plus ipilimumab. Sequences were derived from peripheral blood, sampled from a patient treated with radiotherapy plus ipilimumab. The chain is built from TRBV19 and TRBJ2-2, with D possibly TRBD2 on 6 matching bases. CDR3 nucleotides: TGTGCCAGTAGTACTAGCGAAGATACCGGGGAGCTGTTTTTT. This gives the protein CASSTSEDTGELFF.